Included here is one T cell receptor beta chain sequence, with context. Its target is unknown. Every patient was affected by relapse after autologous stem cell transplantation, while exposure to brentuximab vedotin was not uniform. These data originate in a study of PD-1 blockade in classical Hodgkin lymphoma. As for the study in general: Intravenous nivolumab at 3 mg/kg was given to patients every 2 weeks. Points from the study as a whole: By cycle point C4D1, TCR diversity had risen significantly in CD4+ cells (but not CD8+ cells). Repertoire difference causes, possibly disease activity or prior therapy, remain undefined. Reports indicated that newly diagnosed patients had lower baseline TCR diversity than healthy donors did.

The protocol was immunoSEQ multiplex PCR, while the TCRdb copy is restricted to in-frame clones and leaves out a portion. The repertoire has 20,000 to 30,000 clones, 81% of them found once; the top ten carry about 20%. Germline lookup yields CDR1 SGHRS and CDR2 YFSETQ. The CDR3 sequence is 16 residues long. Between the trimmed V and J ends, which lost 5 bases and 4 bases, there was a span of 21 bases. This TCR came from a human donor with classical Hodgkin lymphoma. This chain uses TRBV5-1 with TRBJ1-2, with a weak D call TRBD1 (6 bases). The specimen comprised peripheral blood mononuclear cells (PBMCs), sampled before the second cycle of nivolumab. CDR3 sequence: CASRALQGSGVYGYTF. Here the CDR3 DNA reads TGCGCCAGCAGGGCTTTACAGGGTTCGGGCGTCTATGGCTACACCTTC.